Listed here are 19 T cell receptor beta chains from one sample, sequenced in a study of T cells after yellow fever vaccination (dated by TCRdb to 2018 to 2020). Interpreted using the paper, the treatment or condition label stands for: live attenuated yellow fever vaccine strain. Receptor libraries were prepared by 5' RACE. TCRdb lists the instrument as Illumina NovaSeq 6000. TCRdb redid the processing of the public reads, applying fastp at Q25 and MiXCR, and retained in-frame beta chains. Records with the same CDR3 protein are collapsed into one entry carrying the most frequent genes and DNA. The sample data list a few hundred thousand distinct CDR3 sequences, and 3% to 4.5% of these were observed just once. More than 20% of the sample belongs to the ten largest clones. The sample consisted of PBMCs, taken 5 days after the yellow fever booster vaccination. The receptors come from a man between 18 and 29 years old who received the YFV17D yellow fever vaccine.

This clonotype showed up many times. This chain links TRBV7-8 with TRBJ2-5, with D possibly being TRBD1 or TRBD2 (5 bases each). The V end lost 3 bases, the J end lost 5 bases, and 16 bases lay between the germline ends. CDR3 length: 15 residues. The germline CDR1 and CDR2 sequences are SGHVS and FQNEAQ. The CDR3 is CASSFEGPRSETQYF. The CDR3 coding sequence is TGTGCCAGCAGCTTTGAGGGGCCGCGGTCGGAGACCCAGTACTTC.

This clonotype has ten or more counts. This chain links TRBV4-2 with TRBJ1-1; no clear D. This CDR3 region has 13 residues. V was trimmed by 0 bases and J by 9 bases, leaving 11 bases between them. CDR1 is LGHNA, CDR2 YNFKEQ, per germline. The CDR3 region is CASSQELSGKAFF. The CDR3 nucleotides are TGTGCCAGCAGCCAAGAGTTATCGGGGAAAGCTTTCTTT.

The chain combines TRBV4-1 with TRBJ2-5; 8 nucleotides line up with TRBD2. This CDR3 is 17 amino acids long. With V trimmed by 6 bases and J by 3 bases, 15 bases remained unmatched. Germline CDR1 MGHRA, CDR2 YSYEKL. This CDR3 is CASSPGTSKPKEETQYF. The DNA of the CDR3 is TGCGCCAGCAGTCCAGGGACTAGTAAGCCCAAGGAAGAGACCCAGTACTTC.

This clonotype was observed at least ten times. The chain links TRBV27 to TRBJ2-7; D remains ambiguous. Germline V gene sequence: CDR1 MNHEY, CDR2 SMNVEV (reference sequence). Deletions cut 6 bases from V and 5 bases from J, with 8 bases between. This CDR3 region has 11 residues. CDR3 sequence (DNA): TGTGCCAGCAGGGGGTGGAACGAGCAGTACTTC. Its protein is CASRGWNEQYF.

In this sample, this clonotype turned up many times. The chain carries TRBV5-1 and TRBJ1-2; TRBD1 is a possible D gene (5 bases). Trimming stripped 4 bases from V and 0 bases from J, with 10 bases between. Germline V gene data show CDR1 as SGHRS and CDR2 as YFSETQ. The length of the CDR3 is 14 residues. The CDR3 nucleotides read TGCGCCAGCAGCCCGGGACCCTCTAACTATGGCTACACCTTC. Translated: CASSPGPSNYGYTF.

There are many counts of this clonotype. The gene calls are TRBV15 and TRBJ2-3; tentatively, D is TRBD2 (5 bases). The CDR3 has 17 residues. V lost 1 base and J lost 6, with 20 bases in between. In germline, CDR1 is LNHNV, CDR2 YYDKDF (reference sequence). The CDR3 nucleotides read TGTGCCACCAGCAGAGTTTTTCCGATTGACCCGGGGGATACGCAGTATTTT. This sequence encodes CATSRVFPIDPGDTQYF.

Remarks on this clonotype: Given the absence of the conserved phenylalanine or tryptophan at the CDR3 end, a read error is likely. The chain joins TRBV18 to TRBJ1-5; maybe TRBD1 (5 bases). Germline V gene data show CDR1 as KGHSH and CDR2 as LQKENI. Trimming took off 5 bases at V and 4 bases at J, with 9 bases between the two ends. The CDR3 consists of 13 residues. This CDR3 is CASSGGENQPQHI. The CDR3 DNA sequence: TGTGCCAGCTCAGGGGGTGAGAATCAGCCCCAGCATATT.

This clonotype was seen at least ten times. The rearrangement uses TRBV7-6 and TRBJ2-3, with a possible D match to TRBD1 (5 bases). Germline CDR1 reads SGHVS; CDR2 reads FNYEAQ. V was clipped by 5 bases and J by 0 bases, with 15 bases between them. This CDR3 spans 16 amino acids. The CDR3 DNA is TGTGCCAGCAGCCAACGGACAAAGGGTAGCACAGATACGCAGTATTTT. Protein: CASSQRTKGSTDTQYF.

The rearrangement joins TRBV19 to TRBJ2-2; D gene ambiguous. The CDR3 consists of 13 residues. Germline V gene lookup returns CDR1 LNHDA and CDR2 SQIVND (reference sequence). With 4 bases removed from V and 11 bases from J, the gap between germline ends came to 14 bases. Here the CDR3 DNA reads TGTGCCAGTAGTAAGCGAGCTGTGAGAGAGCTGTTTTTT. It specifies CASSKRAVRELFF.

In this sample, this clonotype turned up many times. The CDR3 nucleotides are TGTGCCAGCAGCGTAGACGGTCTGGATAACTATGGCTACACCTTC. Translated, it gives CASSVDGLDNYGYTF. The genes are TRBV9 and TRBJ1-2, with no clear D. The CDR3 is made up of 15 amino acids. The V gene lost 0 bases and the J gene lost 1 base, with 10 bases spanning the gap. Per germline, CDR1 SGDLS and CDR2 YYNGEE.

The table lists this clonotype with many counts. This chain connects TRBV4-1 to TRBJ2-5; D could derive from TRBD1 or TRBD2 (6 bases each). The CDR3 is 14 amino acids. Germline CDR1 reads MGHRA; CDR2 reads YSYEKL. The CDR3 DNA is TGCGCTTTCCTGGGGGGCCGACGAAAAGAGACCCAGTACTTC. Its protein product is CAFLGGRRKETQYF.

This clonotype was seen only a few times. V usage is TRBV7-9 and J usage is TRBJ1-4; 7 positions agree with TRBD1. Germline V gene data show CDR1 as SEHNR and CDR2 as FQNEAQ (reference sequence). This CDR3 region has 14 residues. Unmatched junction bases numbered 7, after V lost 5 bases and J lost 7 bases. Written as DNA, the CDR3 is TGTGCCAGCAGCCGGGACAGATCCTTTGAAAAACTGTTTTTT. Translation: CASSRDRSFEKLFF.

This clonotype turned up a few times. The chain couples TRBV4-3 to TRBJ1-1; no clear D gene. The CDR3 runs 16 residues. V shed 0 bases and J shed 0 bases, with 11 bases lying between them. The germline gives CDR1 LGHNA, CDR2 YSLEER. The CDR3 is CASSQDQSEMNTEAFF. CDR3 nucleotides: TGCGCCAGCAGCCAAGATCAGTCTGAGATGAACACTGAAGCTTTCTTT.

The chain carries TRBV12-3 or TRBV12-4 and TRBJ2-3; TRBD2 aligns across 12 bases. The CDR3 has 16 amino acids. Trimming removed 5 bases from V and 5 bases from J; junction bases left unmatched: 8. CDR3 sequence: CASSPPSGGAKDTQYF. The CDR3 DNA is TGTGCCAGCAGTCCTCCTAGCGGGGGGGCTAAAGATACGCAGTATTTT.

This clonotype has just a few counts. The chain links TRBV7-2 to TRBJ2-5; D is unclear. Germline V gives CDR1 SGHTA, CDR2 FQGNSA. CDR3 length: 15 residues. V was trimmed by 5 bases and J by 4 bases, leaving 17 bases between them. The CDR3 region is CASSPAAALRETQYF. DNA for the CDR3: TGTGCCAGCAGCCCCGCGGCGGCTCTACGAGAGACCCAGTACTTC.

This chain joins TRBV6-2 or TRBV6-3 and TRBJ2-1; tentative D call: TRBD1 (5 bases). The CDR3 length is 15 residues. CDR1 is MNHEY, CDR2 SVGEGT, per germline. The V end lost 4 bases, the J end lost 2 bases, and 12 bases lay between the germline ends. This CDR3 reads CASSLSTGTYNEQFF. The CDR3 DNA reads TGTGCCAGCAGTTTGAGCACAGGCACCTACAATGAGCAGTTCTTC.

This sequence joins TRBV20-1 and TRBJ2-7; no reliable D call. The V end was cut by 5 bases, the J end by 5 bases, with 10 bases between. Germline V lookup: CDR1 DFQATT, CDR2 SNEGSKA (reference sequence). The CDR3 spans 11 residues. As DNA, the CDR3 is TGCAGTGCTCTAATTGGTGACGAGCAGTACTTC. It is translated as CSALIGDEQYF.

V usage is TRBV4-3 and J usage is TRBJ2-2; maybe TRBD1 (7 bases). This CDR3 spans 18 amino acids. In germline, CDR1 is LGHNA, CDR2 YSLEER. Trimming cost V 0 bases and J 4 bases, with 18 bases left between them. Here the CDR3 reads CASSQEARGASGTGELFF. The DNA of the CDR3 is TGCGCCAGCAGCCAAGAGGCCAGGGGGGCCTCGGGCACCGGGGAGCTGTTTTTT.

This clonotype was seen a few times. The chain joins TRBV24-1 to TRBJ2-5; no firm D call. The CDR3 is made up of 13 amino acids. CDR1 KGHDR and CDR2 SFDVKD come from the germline V gene. With 4 bases removed from V and 3 bases from J, the gap between germline ends came to 8 bases. DNA for the CDR3: TGTGCCACCAGTGAACCGAATAAAGAGACCCAGTACTTC. Translated, it gives CATSEPNKETQYF.